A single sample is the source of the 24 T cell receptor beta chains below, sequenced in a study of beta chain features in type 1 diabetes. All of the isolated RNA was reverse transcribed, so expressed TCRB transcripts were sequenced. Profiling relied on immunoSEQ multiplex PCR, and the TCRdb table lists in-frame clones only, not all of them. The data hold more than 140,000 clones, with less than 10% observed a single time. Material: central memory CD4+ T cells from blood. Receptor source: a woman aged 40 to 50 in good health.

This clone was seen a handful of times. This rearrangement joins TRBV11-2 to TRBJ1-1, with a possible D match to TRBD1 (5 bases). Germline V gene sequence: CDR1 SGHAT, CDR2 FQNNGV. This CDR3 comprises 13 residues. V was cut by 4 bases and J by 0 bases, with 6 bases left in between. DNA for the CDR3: TGTGCCAGCAGCTCACAGGTGAACACTGAAGCTTTCTTT. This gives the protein CASSSQVNTEAFF.

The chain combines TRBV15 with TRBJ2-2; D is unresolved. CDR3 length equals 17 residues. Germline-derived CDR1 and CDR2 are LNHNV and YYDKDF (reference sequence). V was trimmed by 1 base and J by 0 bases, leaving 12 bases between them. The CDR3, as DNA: TGTGCCACCAGCAGAGTCCGCCAGGTTACGAACACCGGGGAGCTGTTTTTT. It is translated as CATSRVRQVTNTGELFF.

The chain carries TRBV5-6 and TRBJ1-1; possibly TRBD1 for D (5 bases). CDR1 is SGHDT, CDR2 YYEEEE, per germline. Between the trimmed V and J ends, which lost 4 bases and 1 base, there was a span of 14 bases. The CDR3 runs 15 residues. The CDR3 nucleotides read TGTGCCAGCAGCCGGGACTTATCACAGAACACTGAAGCTTTCTTT. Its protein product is CASSRDLSQNTEAFF.

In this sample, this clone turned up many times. In DNA, the CDR3 is TGTGCCAGCAGCTTTTCCAGGGTGAGCAATCAGCCCCAGCATTTT. Its translation is CASSFSRVSNQPQHF. The J gene is TRBJ1-5, the V gene TRBV7-9, with a possible D match to TRBD1 (5 bases). The V end was cut by 3 bases, the J end by 1 base, with 10 bases between. The V gene's germline CDR1 is SEHNR and CDR2 FQNEAQ (reference sequence). The CDR3 consists of 15 residues.

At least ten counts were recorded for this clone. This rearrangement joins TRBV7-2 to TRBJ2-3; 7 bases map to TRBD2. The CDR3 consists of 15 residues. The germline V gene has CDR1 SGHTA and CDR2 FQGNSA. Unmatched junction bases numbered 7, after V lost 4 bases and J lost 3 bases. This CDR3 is CASSSTSRSTDTQYF. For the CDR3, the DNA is TGTGCCAGCAGCTCGACTAGCCGGAGTACAGATACGCAGTATTTT.

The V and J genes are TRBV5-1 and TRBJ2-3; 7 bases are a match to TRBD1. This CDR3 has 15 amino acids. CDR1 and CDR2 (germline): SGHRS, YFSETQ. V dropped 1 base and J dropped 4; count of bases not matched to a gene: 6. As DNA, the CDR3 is TGCGCCAGCAGCTTGCAGGGGGAGTTGGCAGATACGCAGTATTTT. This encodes CASSLQGELADTQYF.

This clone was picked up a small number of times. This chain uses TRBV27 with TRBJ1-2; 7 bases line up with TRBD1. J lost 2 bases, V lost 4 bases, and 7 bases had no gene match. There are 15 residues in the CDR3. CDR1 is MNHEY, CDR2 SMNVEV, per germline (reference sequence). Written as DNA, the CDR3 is TGTGCCAGCAGTTGGACAGGTCGGGGGAACTATGGCTACACCTTC. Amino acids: CASSWTGRGNYGYTF.

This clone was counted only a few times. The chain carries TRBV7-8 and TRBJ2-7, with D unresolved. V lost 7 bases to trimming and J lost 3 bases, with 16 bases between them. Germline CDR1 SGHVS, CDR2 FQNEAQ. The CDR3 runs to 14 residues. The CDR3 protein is CASNPNPVFYEQYF. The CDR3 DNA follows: TGTGCCAGCAACCCCAACCCAGTCTTCTACGAGCAGTACTTC.

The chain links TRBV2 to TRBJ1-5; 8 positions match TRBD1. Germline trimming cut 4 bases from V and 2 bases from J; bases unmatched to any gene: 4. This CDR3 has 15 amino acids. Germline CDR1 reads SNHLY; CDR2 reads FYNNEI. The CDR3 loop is CASSAAGQGNQPQHF. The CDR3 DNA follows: TGTGCCAGCAGTGCGGCGGGACAGGGCAATCAGCCCCAGCATTTT.

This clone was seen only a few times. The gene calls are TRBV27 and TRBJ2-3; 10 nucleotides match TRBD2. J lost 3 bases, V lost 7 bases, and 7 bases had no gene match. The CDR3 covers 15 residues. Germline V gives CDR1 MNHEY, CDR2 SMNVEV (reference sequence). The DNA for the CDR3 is TGTGCCAGCACTAGCGGGGGCCGAGGGACAGATACGCAGTATTTT. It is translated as CASTSGGRGTDTQYF.

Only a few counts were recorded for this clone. DNA of the CDR3: TGTGCCAGCAGCTCTAGGTGGCGGACTAGCGGGGTAGCAGATACGCAGTATTTT. Translated, it gives CASSSRWRTSGVADTQYF. The V gene is TRBV7-2, the J gene TRBJ2-3; 12 positions match TRBD2. This CDR3 is built from 18 residues. The germline V gene encodes CDR1 SGHTA and CDR2 FQGNSA. Losses at the gene ends were 4 bases for V and 4 bases for J; bases not matched to a gene: 12. The whole variable domain, remainder taken from reference TRBV7-2 and TRBJ2-3, is GAGVSQSPSNKVTEKGKDVELRCDPISGHTALYWYRQSLGQGLEFLIYFQGNSAPDKSGLPSDRFSAERTGGSVSTLTIQRTQQEDSAVYLCASSSRWRTSGVADTQYFGPGTRLTVL.

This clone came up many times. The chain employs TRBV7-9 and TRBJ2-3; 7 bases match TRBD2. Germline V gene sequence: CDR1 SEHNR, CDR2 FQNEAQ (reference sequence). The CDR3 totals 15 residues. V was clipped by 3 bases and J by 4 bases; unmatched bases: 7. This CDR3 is CASSFSGGGADTQYF. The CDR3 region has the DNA TGTGCCAGCAGCTTTTCGGGGGGTGGCGCAGATACGCAGTATTTT.

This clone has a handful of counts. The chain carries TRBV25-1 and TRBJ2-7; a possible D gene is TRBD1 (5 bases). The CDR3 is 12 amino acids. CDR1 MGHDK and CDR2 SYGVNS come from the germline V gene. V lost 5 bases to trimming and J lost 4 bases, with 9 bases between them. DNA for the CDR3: TGTGCCAGCAGTCACCAGGGTTACGAGCAGTACTTC. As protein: CASSHQGYEQYF.

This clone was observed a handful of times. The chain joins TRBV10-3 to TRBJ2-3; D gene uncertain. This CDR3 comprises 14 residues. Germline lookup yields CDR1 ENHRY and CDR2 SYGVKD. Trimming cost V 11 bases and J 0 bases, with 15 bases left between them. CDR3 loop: CASKRSQSTDTQYF. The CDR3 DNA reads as TGTGCCTCGAAGAGGAGCCAAAGCACAGATACGCAGTATTTT.

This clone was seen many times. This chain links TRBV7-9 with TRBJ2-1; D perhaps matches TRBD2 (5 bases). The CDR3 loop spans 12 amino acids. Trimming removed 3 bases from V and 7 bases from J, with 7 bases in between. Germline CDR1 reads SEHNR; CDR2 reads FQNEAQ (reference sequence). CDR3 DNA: TGTGCCAGCAGCTTCGGGAATAATGAGCAGTTCTTC. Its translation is CASSFGNNEQFF.

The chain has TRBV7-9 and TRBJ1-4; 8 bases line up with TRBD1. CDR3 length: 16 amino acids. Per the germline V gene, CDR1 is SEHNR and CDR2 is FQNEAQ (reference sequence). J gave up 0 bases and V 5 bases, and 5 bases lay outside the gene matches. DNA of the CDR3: TGTGCCAGCAGCCTCGGACAGGGAACAACTAATGAAAAACTGTTTTTT. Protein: CASSLGQGTTNEKLFF.

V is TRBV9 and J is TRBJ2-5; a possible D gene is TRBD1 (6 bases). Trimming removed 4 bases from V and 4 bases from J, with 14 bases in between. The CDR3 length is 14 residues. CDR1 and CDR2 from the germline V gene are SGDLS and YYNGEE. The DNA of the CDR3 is TGTGCCAGCAGCCCGACAGGAACCTCAGAGACCCAGTACTTC. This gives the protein CASSPTGTSETQYF.

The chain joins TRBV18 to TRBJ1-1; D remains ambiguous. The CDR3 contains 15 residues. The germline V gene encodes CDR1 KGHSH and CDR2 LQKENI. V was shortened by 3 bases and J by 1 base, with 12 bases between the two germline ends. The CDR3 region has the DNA TGTGCCAGCTCACCGACTTCTAGCCAGAACACTGAAGCTTTCTTT. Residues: CASSPTSSQNTEAFF.

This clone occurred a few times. The CDR3 sequence is CASTPVVSSNQPQHF. The CDR3 nucleotides read TGTGCCAGTACCCCTGTGGTCAGTAGCAATCAGCCCCAGCATTTT. The genes are TRBV19 and TRBJ1-5; D ambiguous. Per germline, CDR1 LNHDA and CDR2 SQIVND (reference sequence). The CDR3 contains 15 residues. The V end lost 7 bases, the J end lost 0 bases, and 13 bases lay between the germline ends.

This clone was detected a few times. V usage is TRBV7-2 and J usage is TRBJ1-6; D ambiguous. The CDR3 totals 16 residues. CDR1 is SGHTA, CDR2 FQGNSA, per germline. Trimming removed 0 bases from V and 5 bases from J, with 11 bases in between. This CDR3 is CASSLAGLINNSPLHF. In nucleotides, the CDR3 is TGTGCCAGCAGCTTAGCCGGGTTGATCAATAATTCACCCCTCCACTTT. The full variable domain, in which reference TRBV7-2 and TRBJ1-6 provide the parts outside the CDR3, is GAGVSQSPSNKVTEKGKDVELRCDPISGHTALYWYRQSLGQGLEFLIYFQGNSAPDKSGLPSDRFSAERTGGSVSTLTIQRTQQEDSAVYLCASSLAGLINNSPLHFGNGTRLTVT.

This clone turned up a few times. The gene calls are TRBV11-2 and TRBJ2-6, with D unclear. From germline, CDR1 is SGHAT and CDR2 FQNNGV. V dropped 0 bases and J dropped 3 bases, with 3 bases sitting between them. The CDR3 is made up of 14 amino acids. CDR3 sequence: CASSLERGANVLTF. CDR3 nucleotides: TGTGCCAGCAGCTTAGAGCGTGGGGCCAACGTCCTGACTTTC. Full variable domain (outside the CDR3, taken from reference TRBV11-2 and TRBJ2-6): EAGVAQSPRYKIIEKRQSVAFWCNPISGHATLYWYQQILGQGPKLLIQFQNNGVVDDSQLPKDRFSAERLKGVDSTLKIQPAKLEDSAVYLCASSLERGANVLTFGAGSRLTVL.

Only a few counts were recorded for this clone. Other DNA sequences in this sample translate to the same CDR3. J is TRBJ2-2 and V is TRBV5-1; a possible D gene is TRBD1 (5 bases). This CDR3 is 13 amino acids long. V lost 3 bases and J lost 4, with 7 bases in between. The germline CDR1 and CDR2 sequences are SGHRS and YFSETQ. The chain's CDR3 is CASSSQGTGELFF. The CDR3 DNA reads TGCGCCAGCAGCTCCCAGGGCACCGGGGAGCTGTTTTTT.

This CDR3 reads CASGEGTSWGNEQFF. The CDR3, as DNA: TGTGCCAGCGGGGAGGGGACTTCCTGGGGCAATGAGCAGTTCTTC. This rearrangement joins TRBV2 to TRBJ2-1; the match to TRBD2 covers 7 bases. V lost 8 bases and J lost 6; bases outside the gene matches: 13. Per the germline V gene, CDR1 is SNHLY and CDR2 is FYNNEI. This CDR3 region has 15 residues.

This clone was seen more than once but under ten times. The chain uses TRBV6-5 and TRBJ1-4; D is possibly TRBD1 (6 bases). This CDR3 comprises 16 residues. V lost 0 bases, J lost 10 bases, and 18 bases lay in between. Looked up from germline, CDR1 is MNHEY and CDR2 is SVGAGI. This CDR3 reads CASSYSMGAGEGKLFF. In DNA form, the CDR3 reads TGTGCCAGCAGTTACTCGATGGGGGCTGGCGAGGGAAAACTGTTTTTT.